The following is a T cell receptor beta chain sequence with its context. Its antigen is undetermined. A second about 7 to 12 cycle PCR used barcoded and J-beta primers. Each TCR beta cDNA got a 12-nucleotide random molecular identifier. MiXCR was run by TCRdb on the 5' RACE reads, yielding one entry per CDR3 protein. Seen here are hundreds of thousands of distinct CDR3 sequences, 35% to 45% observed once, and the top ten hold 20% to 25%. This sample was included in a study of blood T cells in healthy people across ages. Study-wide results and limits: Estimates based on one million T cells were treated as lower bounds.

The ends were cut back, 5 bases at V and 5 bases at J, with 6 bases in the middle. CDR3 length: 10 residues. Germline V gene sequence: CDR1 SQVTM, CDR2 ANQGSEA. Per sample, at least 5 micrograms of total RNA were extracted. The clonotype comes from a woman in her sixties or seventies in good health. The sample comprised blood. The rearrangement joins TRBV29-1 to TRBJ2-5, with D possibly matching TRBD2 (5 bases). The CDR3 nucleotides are TGCAGCGTTTGGAGGGAGACCCAGTACTTC. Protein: CSVWRETQYF.